Shown below are 2 T cell receptor beta chains from a single sample sequenced in a study of CD8 T cells in ankylosing spondylitis. TCRdb reprocessed the 5' RACE reads with MiXCR, giving one entry per CDR3 protein. Of about 44,000 distinct CDR3 sequences listed, approximately 11% are singletons. Sequenced input: blood, either unsorted or a sorted T cell fraction (not recorded which). These receptors originate from a male donor with ankylosing spondylitis or in good health (not recorded which).

This clonotype was counted ten times or more. The J gene is TRBJ1-4, the V gene TRBV20-1, with unresolved D. Germline assignment: CDR1 DFQATT and CDR2 SNEGSKA (reference sequence). This CDR3 is 14 amino acids long. V dropped 7 bases and J dropped 1 base, with 13 bases sitting between them. In nucleotides, the CDR3 is TGCAGTGTCGCTTGGGTAGGAACTAATGAAAAACTGTTTTTT. Protein: CSVAWVGTNEKLFF.

The table lists this clonotype with many counts. The V and J genes are TRBV20-1 and TRBJ1-6; 8 bases fit TRBD1. The CDR3 consists of 13 residues. V lost 6 bases, J lost 14 bases, and 12 bases stayed unmatched. The germline CDR1 and CDR2 sequences are DFQATT and SNEGSKA (reference sequence). The CDR3 here is CSARSPTGESLHF. As DNA, the CDR3 is TGCAGTGCCAGGTCCCCGACAGGGGAGTCCCTCCACTTT.